The 25 T cell receptor beta chains presented below share a single source sample, sequenced in a study of blood T cell repertoires in COVID-19. Here immunoSEQ multiplex PCR was the method, and the copy in TCRdb shows in-frame clones only, minus some. The profile shows about 210,000 clones, 92% of them singletons. The specimen sequenced was peripheral blood. Receptors were obtained from a man aged 25 to 40 with acute or convalescent COVID-19.

The gene calls are TRBV6-5 and TRBJ1-1, with D perhaps matching TRBD1 (5 bases). CDR1 is MNHEY, CDR2 SVGAGI, per germline. V was pared by 5 bases and J by 8 bases, with 12 bases between. The CDR3 runs 12 residues. CDR3 DNA: TGTGCCAGCAGTAGGTTGTCAGGGGAAGCTTTCTTT. Translating gives CASSRLSGEAFF.

The chain combines TRBV9 with TRBJ1-2; no clear D. V lost 4 bases and J lost 6, with 13 bases in between. The CDR3 extends over 13 amino acids. Germline-derived CDR1 and CDR2 are SGDLS and YYNGEE. This CDR3 is CASSPDLRNGYTF. The DNA of the CDR3 is TGTGCCAGCAGCCCTGATTTGCGGAATGGCTACACCTTC.

This clone was seen once. The gene calls are TRBV4-2 and TRBJ2-7; 8 positions agree with TRBD2. Germline values: CDR1 LGHNA, CDR2 YNFKEQ. The CDR3 has 16 residues. Trimming at V came to 0 bases and at J to 4 bases, leaving 8 bases not matched to a gene. CDR3 amino acids: CASSQDSSGRGYEQYF. The CDR3 DNA is TGTGCCAGCAGCCAAGACTCGTCCGGGAGGGGGTACGAGCAGTACTTC.

The J gene is TRBJ2-1, the V gene TRBV19; 8 nucleotides line up with TRBD2. J gave up 0 bases and V 3 bases, and 7 bases lay outside the gene matches. Germline V gives CDR1 LNHDA, CDR2 SQIVND (reference sequence). The CDR3 covers 17 residues. The CDR3 reads CASSIWASGSSYNEQFF. CDR3 DNA: TGTGCCAGTAGTATCTGGGCCAGCGGGAGCTCCTACAATGAGCAGTTCTTC.

The V and J genes are TRBV7-2 and TRBJ2-1; 8 bases agree with TRBD2. This CDR3 has 15 residues. Germline V gene data show CDR1 as SGHTA and CDR2 as FQGNSA. V shed 0 bases, J shed 3 bases, and the junction held 1 base outside the gene matches. The CDR3: CASSLAAGVYNEQFF. The CDR3, as DNA: TGTGCCAGCAGCTTAGCAGCGGGAGTCTACAATGAGCAGTTCTTC.

V is TRBV2 and J is TRBJ2-3; weak D call: TRBD2 (6 bases). CDR3 length equals 17 residues. Germline CDR1 reads SNHLY; CDR2 reads FYNNEI. With 8 bases removed from V and 4 bases from J, the gap between germline ends came to 25 bases. The CDR3 nucleotides are TGTGCCAGCCGGAGCCGGGACTCCCTCCGTCGTGCAGATACGCAGTATTTT. Amino acid sequence: CASRSRDSLRRADTQYF.

The chain carries TRBV11-2 and TRBJ2-1; TRBD2 matches at 8 bases. This CDR3 has 15 amino acids. The ends lost 7 bases at V and 5 bases at J; junction bases unmatched: 10. In germline, CDR1 is SGHAT, CDR2 FQNNGV. The CDR3: CASTRVRGAHNEQFF. CDR3 in DNA: TGTGCCAGCACCAGGGTGCGGGGGGCCCACAATGAGCAGTTCTTC. Combining the CDR3 with reference TRBV11-2 and TRBJ2-1 gives the whole variable domain EAGVAQSPRYKIIEKRQSVAFWCNPISGHATLYWYQQILGQGPKLLIQFQNNGVVDDSQLPKDRFSAERLKGVDSTLKIQPAKLEDSAVYLCASTRVRGAHNEQFFGPGTRLTVL.

V gene TRBV28 combines with J gene TRBJ2-7; D is unresolved. The CDR3 has 13 amino acids. The germline V and J ends were trimmed by 6 bases and 2 bases, with 11 bases remaining between them. From germline, CDR1 is MDHEN and CDR2 SYDVKM. Written as DNA, the CDR3 is TGTGCCAGCAGGGGCCCTACTCCCTACGAGCAGTACTTC. Protein sequence: CASRGPTPYEQYF.

J is TRBJ1-5 and V is TRBV28, with 7 nucleotides matching TRBD1. J gave up 5 bases and V 5 bases, and 9 bases lay outside the gene matches. CDR3 length: 15 residues. Germline-derived CDR1 and CDR2 are MDHEN and SYDVKM. Here the CDR3 reads CASSGRQGSHQPQHF. Written as DNA, the CDR3 is TGTGCCAGCAGTGGACGACAGGGTTCCCATCAGCCCCAGCATTTT.

The CDR3 nucleotides are TGTGCCTGGAGTGTACTCTTCGGGACTAAGGTTTCGGAGCTGTTTTTT. Protein sequence: CAWSVLFGTKVSELFF. The rearrangement uses TRBV30 and TRBJ2-2; 7 nucleotides line up with TRBD2. Unmatched junction bases numbered 14, after V lost 0 bases and J lost 10 bases. Looked up from germline, CDR1 is GTSNPN and CDR2 is SVGIG (reference sequence). CDR3 length equals 16 residues.

The chain is built from TRBV28 and TRBJ2-7; 11 bases are a match to TRBD2. J was trimmed by 3 bases and V by 8 bases; bases with no gene match: 6. Germline V lookup: CDR1 MDHEN, CDR2 SYDVKM. This CDR3 comprises 14 residues. The DNA for the CDR3 is TGTGCCAGCGTAGCGGGAGGGCGAAGCTACGAGCAGTACTTC. Protein product: CASVAGGRSYEQYF.

This clone was seen once. The chain couples TRBV5-1 to TRBJ2-7, with D hard to call. Trimming cost V 1 base and J 5 bases, with 7 bases left between them. Germline V gene lookup returns CDR1 SGHRS and CDR2 YFSETQ. The CDR3 consists of 12 residues. CDR3 sequence reads: CASSLLYNEQYF. CDR3 sequence (DNA): TGCGCCAGCAGCTTGTTGTACAACGAGCAGTACTTC.

V and J are TRBV11-2 and TRBJ1-4, with a weak D call TRBD1 (5 bases). Germline V gene sequence: CDR1 SGHAT, CDR2 FQNNGV. V was clipped by 5 bases and J by 8 bases, with 9 bases between them. CDR3 size: 12 residues. CDR3 loop: CASSQRGEKLFF. DNA of the CDR3: TGTGCCAGCAGCCAGCGGGGGGAAAAACTGTTTTTT.

This chain connects TRBV27 to TRBJ2-2; 9 bases fit TRBD1. Trimming removed 5 bases from V and 4 bases from J; junction bases left unmatched: 11. In germline, CDR1 is MNHEY, CDR2 SMNVEV (reference sequence). This CDR3 spans 17 amino acids. The CDR3 loop is CASSPPGQGAITGELFF. CDR3 DNA: TGTGCCAGCAGTCCCCCGGGACAGGGAGCAATCACCGGGGAGCTGTTTTTT.

V gene TRBV6-5 combines with J gene TRBJ1-2; a possible D gene is TRBD1 (6 bases). Trimming pared 4 bases from V and 6 bases from J, leaving 21 bases between. There are 16 residues in the CDR3. Germline CDR1 and CDR2: MNHEY and SVGAGI. As DNA, the CDR3 is TGTGCCAGCAGTTTCCGGGGGGCTCGGGACTTGGATGGCTACACCTTC. Protein: CASSFRGARDLDGYTF.

The V gene is TRBV19, the J gene TRBJ2-7; 9 nucleotides agree with TRBD1. The V segment lost 5 bases and the J segment 6 bases; nucleotides outside the gene matches: 11. Germline V CDR1 and CDR2: LNHDA, SQIVND (reference sequence). The CDR3 totals 15 residues. CDR3 sequence: CASSPFDRGFAEQYF. The CDR3 bases are TGTGCCAGTAGTCCTTTTGACAGGGGGTTTGCCGAGCAGTACTTC.

The chain uses TRBV6-5 and TRBJ1-2; 8 nucleotides agree with TRBD1. V shed 5 bases, J shed 5 bases, and the junction held 4 bases outside the gene matches. This CDR3 is built from 13 residues. The germline V gene encodes CDR1 MNHEY and CDR2 SVGAGI. The CDR3 DNA sequence: TGTGCCAGCAGTCGACAGGGGCTATATGGCTACACCTTC. Translated, it gives CASSRQGLYGYTF.

The chain uses TRBV20-1 and TRBJ1-2; no clear D gene. Trimming pared 6 bases from V and 8 bases from J, leaving 13 bases between. The CDR3 is made up of 11 amino acids. CDR1 and CDR2 from the germline V gene are DFQATT and SNEGSKA (reference sequence). CDR3 sequence reads: CSAPSLSGYTF. The CDR3 DNA sequence: TGCAGTGCCCCCAGTCTCTCGGGCTACACCTTC.

The V and J genes are TRBV19 and TRBJ2-7; tentative D call: TRBD2 (6 bases). Trimming removed 7 bases from V and 6 bases from J, with 16 bases in between. This CDR3 has 13 residues. The germline CDR1 and CDR2 sequences are LNHDA and SQIVND (reference sequence). CDR3 sequence: CASTPTLGGEQYF. DNA of the CDR3: TGTGCCAGTACCCCAACCCTCGGGGGCGAGCAGTACTTC.

With regard to this clone: Other DNA sequences from this sample encode an identical CDR3 as well. In nucleotides, the CDR3 is TGCGCCAGCAGCTTAGGGACTAGCGGCTACGAGCAGTACTTC. Its protein is CASSLGTSGYEQYF. The chain recombines TRBV5-1 with TRBJ2-7, with 11 positions matching TRBD2. J was trimmed by 3 bases and V by 2 bases; bases with no gene match: 1. CDR1 and CDR2 (germline): SGHRS, YFSETQ. CDR3 length equals 14 residues. Complete variable domain (other parts from reference TRBV5-1 and TRBJ2-7): KAGVTQTPRYLIKTRGQQVTLSCSPISGHRSVSWYQQTPGQGLQFLFEYFSETQRNKGNFPGRFSGRQFSNSRSEMNVSTLELGDSALYLCASSLGTSGYEQYFGPGTRLTVT.

The CDR3 bases are TGTGCCAGCAGTTCCAACTCGCATCGGGATACGCAGTATTTT. Protein sequence: CASSSNSHRDTQYF. The chain carries TRBV27 and TRBJ2-3; D gene uncertain. The CDR3 sequence is 14 residues long. Germline V gives CDR1 MNHEY, CDR2 SMNVEV (reference sequence). V was shortened by 4 bases and J by 6 bases, with 14 bases between the two germline ends.

V gene TRBV28 combines with J gene TRBJ2-7, with D possibly TRBD1 on 7 matching bases. Germline V lookup: CDR1 MDHEN, CDR2 SYDVKM. Trimming shortened V by 9 bases and J by 3 bases, and 18 bases separated the two germline ends. The CDR3 is 14 amino acids. The CDR3 protein is CASCTAGQIYEQYF. The CDR3 DNA is TGTGCCAGTTGTACGGCGGGACAGATCTACGAGCAGTACTTC.

The chain has TRBV28 and TRBJ2-7, with D hard to call. This CDR3 is built from 16 residues. The V end was cut by 4 bases, the J end by 3 bases, with 19 bases between. Germline loops: CDR1 MDHEN, CDR2 SYDVKM. CDR3 residues: CASSSLKTRLGYEQYF. In DNA form, the CDR3 reads TGTGCCAGCAGTTCCTTAAAGACTCGTCTAGGCTACGAGCAGTACTTC.

The gene calls are TRBV5-1 and TRBJ2-1; maybe TRBD1 (5 bases). The CDR3 totals 16 residues. Germline V lookup: CDR1 SGHRS, CDR2 YFSETQ. Trimming pared 3 bases from V and 1 base from J, leaving 14 bases between. The CDR3 region is CASSYTTGLSYNEQFF. CDR3 DNA: TGCGCCAGCAGCTACACAACAGGCTTGTCCTACAATGAGCAGTTCTTC.

This chain joins TRBV4-1 and TRBJ2-7; TRBD1 matches at 9 bases. This CDR3 spans 14 amino acids. The germline V gene has CDR1 MGHRA and CDR2 YSYEKL. J was trimmed by 1 base and V by 4 bases; bases with no gene match: 2. The CDR3 region has the DNA TGCGCCAGCAGCCCGACAGGGGGTTCCTACGAGCAGTACTTC. Translating it yields CASSPTGGSYEQYF.